This TCR beta chain was retrieved from a study of vaccination and CD4 T cells after COVID-19. The wider study: Some control cultures received a CEFX pool, which served as the positive control. Others received an HIV-1 Nef pool or no peptide.

Cultured CD4+ T cell DNA underwent sequencing with the Oncomine TCR Beta short-read assay. Genomic DNA was isolated from CD4+ T cells that had been cultured. TCRdb used MiXCR to reprocess the PCR reads, holding one entry per CDR3 protein. The table has about 19,000 distinct CDR3 sequences, about 21% seen once. To note about this clonotype: Its antigen is not known.

Per germline, CDR1 LNHDA and CDR2 SQIVND (reference sequence). The CDR3 spans 14 residues. Trimming stripped 3 bases from V and 6 bases from J, with 13 bases between. Treatment: approximately 10-day PBMC culture with coronavirus spike peptide pools or control peptides (ViraFEST assay). The sample comprised cultured CD4+ T cells from blood. The sequence was collected from a human donor with COVID-19. The gene calls are TRBV19 and TRBJ2-3, with D uncertain. The chain's CDR3 is CASSINSAVDTQYF. CDR3 nucleotides: TGTGCCAGTAGTATTAATTCTGCCGTCGATACGCAGTATTTT.